This T cell receptor beta chain is from a study of shared clonotypes between healthy human individuals. It was at deep level that the assay was run. Ten immunoSEQ deep assay plates held the unsorted PBMC DNA. The table came from immunoSEQ multiplex PCR; TCRdb's copy has only in-frame clones and leaves some out. Here the sample spans around 500,000 clones, about 78% being singletons. Notes on this clone: The antigen remains unidentified. Other nucleotide sequences in the sample specify the same CDR3.

Study-level findings and limits: An anticipated effect of sequencing depth on clonotype sharing among donors was recognized. Only blood samples were collected, and tissue repertoires likely differ.

Unmatched junction bases numbered 6, after V lost 1 base and J lost 0 bases. Germline V CDR1 and CDR2: SGHTA, FQGTGA. This CDR3 contains 17 residues. The chain uses TRBV7-3 and TRBJ2-1; 7 bases line up with TRBD2. The sequenced sample consisted of PBMCs. This TCR came from a woman aged 40-49 years in good health. Some clones in this sample may be carry-over from other donors' samples. The CDR3 reads CASSLNPSGTSYNEQFF. In DNA, the CDR3 is TGTGCCAGCAGCTTAAACCCTAGCGGAACCTCCTACAATGAGCAGTTCTTC. The variable domain in full, completed from reference TRBV7-3 and TRBJ2-1, reads GAGVSQTPSNKVTEKGKYVELRCDPISGHTALYWYRQSLGQGPEFLIYFQGTGAADDSGLPNDRFFAVRPEGSVSTLKIQRTERGDSAVYLCASSLNPSGTSYNEQFFGPGTRLTVL.